These T cell receptor beta chains were read from a single sample in a study of T cell repertoires in cytomegalovirus infection. TCRdb used MiXCR to reprocess the reads, holding one entry per CDR3 protein. This table has about 230,000 distinct CDR3 sequences, about 23% appearing once. The sample consisted of CD8+ T cells from PBMCs. These receptors came from a human donor in good health (CMV status not recorded). Some clones in this sample may be carry-over from other donors' samples. The CDR3 runs from the conserved cysteine through the conserved F or W. A D gene is named only where the DNA matches it firmly. Size is stated for part of the rows, as once, few or many counts, or as a class when the clone is expanded.

V gene	D gene	clone size	J gene	CDR3 length	CDR3 DNA	CDR3 protein
TRBV28	-	-	TRBJ2-2	13	TGTGCCAGCAGTCTACAGGGTACCGGGGAGCTGTTTTTT	CASSLQGTGELFF
TRBV3-1	-	-	TRBJ2-1	17	TGTGCCAGCAGCCAAGCTGAGTCCAGTGCTCCCTACAATGAGCAGTTCTTC	CASSQAESSAPYNEQFF
TRBV29-1	TRBD1	few	TRBJ2-3	15	TGCAGCGTTGAACTCCCCTCAGGGGGCACGTATACGCAGTATTTT	CSVELPSGGTYTQYF
TRBV28	-	few	TRBJ2-7	13	TGTGCCACCCTCCCCGAGACCGGCTACGAGCAGTACTTC	CATLPETGYEQYF
TRBV3-1	-	-	TRBJ2-1	14	TGTGCCAGCGCCGAGGGGCCTCGCTACAATGAGCAGTTCTTC	CASAEGPRYNEQFF
TRBV15	TRBD1	-	TRBJ1-4	18	TGTGCCACCAGCACGGGACAGTCCTTCGGGGGAACTAATGAAAAACTGTTTTTT	CATSTGQSFGGTNEKLFF
TRBV4-1	-	-	TRBJ2-1	14	TGCGCCAGCAGCCAAGTGGGGGCGAACAATGAGCAGTTCTTC	CASSQVGANNEQFF
TRBV6-6	-	-	TRBJ1-4	19	TGTGCCAGCAGTTATCCTCCGGGGGCGACCCTGGGGAGTAATGAAAAACTGTTTTTT	CASSYPPGATLGSNEKLFF
TRBV7-8	-	many	TRBJ2-7	14	TGTGCCAGCAGCTTAGCCAGGGCCACCTACGAGCAGTACTTC	CASSLARATYEQYF
TRBV7-9	-	many	TRBJ1-2	14	TGTGCCAGCAGCTCCCCATCGCGCGACGAGGGCTACACCTTC	CASSSPSRDEGYTF
TRBV19	-	few	TRBJ2-2	16	TGTGCCAGTAGCTGGACGATTGACCCGAACACCGGGGAGCTGTTTTTT	CASSWTIDPNTGELFF
TRBV2	-	few	TRBJ2-3	10	TGTGCCCTAGGGGCAGATACGCAGTATTTT	CALGADTQYF
TRBV7-8	-	many	TRBJ2-7	14	TGTGCCAGCAGCGACTGGACAGCTGTATACGAGCAGTACTTC	CASSDWTAVYEQYF
TRBV10-3	-	many	TRBJ2-5	18	TGTGCCATCAGTGAGGACACAGGGATAGATGATGGGGGAGAGACCCAGTACTTC	CAISEDTGIDDGGETQYF
TRBV5-4	-	few	TRBJ2-3	17	TGTGCCAGCAGCTTGCTTCCGCCCGGGACTAGCACAGATACGCAGTATTTT	CASSLLPPGTSTDTQYF
TRBV10-2	-	many	TRBJ1-1	13	TGCGCCAGCAGTGCAGGGACGGGAACTGAAGCTTTCTTT	CASSAGTGTEAFF
TRBV25-1	-	-	TRBJ1-6	15	TGTGCCAGCAGTGAATATTTCCCCTATAATTCACCCCTCCACTTT	CASSEYFPYNSPLHF
TRBV2	TRBD1	-	TRBJ2-4	20	TGTGCCAGCAGTCCCCCCCGGATTGATGACAGGGGGATCGGTAAAAACATTCAGTACTTC	CASSPPRIDDRGIGKNIQYF
TRBV7-8	TRBD1	many	TRBJ1-1	15	TGTGCCAGCAGCTCCCCCCCCGCGACAGGGGACGGTGCTTTCTTT	CASSSPPATGDGAFF
TRBV4-1	-	-	TRBJ1-6	17	TGCGCCAGCAGCCTCAAGGGCACCCTGGAATATAATTCACCCCTCCACTTT	CASSLKGTLEYNSPLHF
TRBV5-1	-	-	TRBJ2-3	13	TGCGCCACCCGCCCCGGAGTTGCAGATACGCAGTATTTT	CATRPGVADTQYF
TRBV7-6	-	many	TRBJ2-3	15	TGTGCCAGCAGATTGGAGGCTTCTAGCACAGATACGCAGTATTTT	CASRLEASSTDTQYF
TRBV20-1	-	-	TRBJ2-7	12	TGCAGTGCTAGAGACGAGGACACCGAGCAGTACTTC	CSARDEDTEQYF
TRBV7-9	-	few	TRBJ1-1	14	TGTGCCAGCAGGCCCTGGCACGGGAACACTGAAGCTTTCTTT	CASRPWHGNTEAFF
TRBV10-3	-	-	TRBJ1-2	13	TGTGCCATCAGATCTCCGGGGAGATATGGCTACACCTTC	CAIRSPGRYGYTF
TRBV20-1	-	-	TRBJ2-1	15	TGCAGTGCTAGAGATCTGCGGGCGAGCCACAATGAGCAGTTCTTC	CSARDLRASHNEQFF
TRBV11-2	TRBD1	-	TRBJ2-7	13	TGTGCCAGCAGCCTTACAGGGGGCTCCGAGCAGTACTTC	CASSLTGGSEQYF
TRBV7-6	-	once	TRBJ2-3	16	TGTGCCAGCAGCTCCCGGTTCCTCGGGGACACAGATACGCAGTATTTT	CASSSRFLGDTDTQYF
TRBV6-2/TRBV6-3	-	-	TRBJ1-2	13	TGTGCCAGCAGTACCGGGGGTTTTGAGGGCTACACCTTC	CASSTGGFEGYTF
TRBV10-3	TRBD1	-	TRBJ1-2	16	TGTGCCATCAGTGATCTTGGACAGGCGCTTAACTATGGCTACACCTTC	CAISDLGQALNYGYTF
TRBV6-2/TRBV6-3	-	-	TRBJ2-1	12	TGTGCCAGCAGTCCCGACCTCAATGAGCAGTTCTTC	CASSPDLNEQFF
TRBV4-2	-	many	TRBJ2-3	17	TGTGCCAGCAGCCAGGCACCTTGGCGGTCCAGCACAGATACGCAGTATTTT	CASSQAPWRSSTDTQYF
TRBV15	TRBD1	few	TRBJ2-3	19	TGTGCCACCAGCCCTCCGGGTTTTGGACGGGACAGGGACACAGATACGCAGTATTTT	CATSPPGFGRDRDTDTQYF
TRBV2	TRBD2	few	TRBJ2-1	16	TGTGCCAGCAAGAGACTAGCGGGGGGGCCAAATAATGAGCAGTTCTTC	CASKRLAGGPNNEQFF
TRBV11-1	-	many	TRBJ2-1	12	TGTGCCAGCAGCTTAGGGACGGATGAGCAGTTCTTC	CASSLGTDEQFF
TRBV2	-	-	TRBJ1-2	15	TGTGCCAGCAGCGAACAGGGCTCTTCACTGTATGGCTACACCTTC	CASSEQGSSLYGYTF
TRBV6-5	TRBD2	many	TRBJ2-7	15	TGTGCCAGCGTCATGACTAGCGGGGGTACCTACGAGCAGTACTTC	CASVMTSGGTYEQYF
TRBV28	TRBD1	-	TRBJ1-1	13	TGTGCCAGCAGTTCTTGGACAGGGTATGAAGCTTTCTTT	CASSSWTGYEAFF
TRBV20-1	TRBD2	few	TRBJ2-5	15	TGCAGTGCTAGAGGACTAGCGGACTTACAAGAGACCCAGTACTTC	CSARGLADLQETQYF
TRBV28	TRBD1	few	TRBJ1-1	15	TGTGCCAGCAGACCACGGGACAGACTGAACACTGAAGCTTTCTTT	CASRPRDRLNTEAFF
TRBV7-9	TRBD1	-	TRBJ1-5	14	TGTGCCAGCAGCGGACAGGGTTCGCTCCAGCCCCAGCATTTT	CASSGQGSLQPQHF
TRBV7-9	-	-	TRBJ2-2	14	TGTGCCAGCCGCGACTCCAATTTTTACGGGGAGCTGTTTTTT	CASRDSNFYGELFF
TRBV20-1	-	few	TRBJ1-2	15	TGCAGTGCTAGACCCGGACGGACTACTAACTATGGCTACACCTTC	CSARPGRTTNYGYTF
TRBV7-6	-	many	TRBJ2-1	13	TGTGCCAGCAGCTGGGGGACAACCAATGAGCAGTTCTTC	CASSWGTTNEQFF
TRBV7-9	TRBD1	-	TRBJ1-2	16	TGTGCCAGCAGCTTAGAGGGGACAGGGGCCCTCTATGGCTACACCTTC	CASSLEGTGALYGYTF
TRBV7-9	-	-	TRBJ1-1	13	TGTGCCAGCAGCTTAGGTGGTCAGGCTGAAGCTTTCTTT	CASSLGGQAEAFF
TRBV2	TRBD2	-	TRBJ2-1	12	TGTGCCAGCAGGTCACTAGCGGGGTCGACGTTCTTC	CASRSLAGSTFF
TRBV12-3/TRBV12-4	-	few	TRBJ2-1	14	TGTGCCAGCAACCTCCGGGGGGCCAGGGATGAGCAGTTCTTC	CASNLRGARDEQFF
TRBV2	-	many	TRBJ2-2	13	TGTGCCAGCAGTCCGGCGGGGCCCGGGGAGCTGTTTTTT	CASSPAGPGELFF
TRBV6-5	TRBD1	few	TRBJ2-7	15	TGTGCCAGCAGTAGGACAGGGGGCATAGGGGACGAGCAGTACTTC	CASSRTGGIGDEQYF
TRBV4-1	-	-	TRBJ2-7	16	TGCGCCAGCAGCCAAGCCCCGGCAGGTGACTCCTACGAGCAGTACTTC	CASSQAPAGDSYEQYF
TRBV27	TRBD1	-	TRBJ2-2	16	TGTGCCAGCAGACGACCCGGGACAGGGTACACCGGGGAGCTGTTTTTT	CASRRPGTGYTGELFF
TRBV7-9	TRBD2	-	TRBJ2-2	16	TGTGCCAGCAGCTCGGGACTAGCCGGAGCGGCCGGGGAGCTGTTTTTT	CASSSGLAGAAGELFF
TRBV4-1	-	many	TRBJ2-2	13	TGCGCCAGCAGCCAAGCGTACACCGGGGAGCTGTTTTTT	CASSQAYTGELFF
TRBV27	-	-	TRBJ2-7	15	TGTGCCAGCAGTTTATCTCGCGGACAGATCTACGAGCAGTACTTC	CASSLSRGQIYEQYF
TRBV28	TRBD1	-	TRBJ1-2	14	TGTGCCAGCAGCCTTCCGGGACAGGCCTATGGCTACACCTTC	CASSLPGQAYGYTF
TRBV19	-	few	TRBJ1-5	14	TGTGCCAGTAGTCCCGGCGGCCAGGGAGGACCCCAGCATTTT	CASSPGGQGGPQHF